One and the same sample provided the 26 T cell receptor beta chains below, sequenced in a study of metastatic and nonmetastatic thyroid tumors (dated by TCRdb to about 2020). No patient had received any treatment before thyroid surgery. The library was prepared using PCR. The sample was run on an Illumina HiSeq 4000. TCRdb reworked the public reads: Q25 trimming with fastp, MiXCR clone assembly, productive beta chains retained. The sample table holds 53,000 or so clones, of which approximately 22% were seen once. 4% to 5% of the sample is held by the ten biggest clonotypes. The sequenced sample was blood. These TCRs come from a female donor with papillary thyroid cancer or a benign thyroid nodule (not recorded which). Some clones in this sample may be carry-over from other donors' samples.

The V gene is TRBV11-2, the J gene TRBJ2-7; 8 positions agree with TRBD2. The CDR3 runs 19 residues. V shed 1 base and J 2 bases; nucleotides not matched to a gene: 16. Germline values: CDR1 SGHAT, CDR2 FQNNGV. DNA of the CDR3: TGTGCCAGCAGCTTAGTGAAGTTGCGCCCGAGCGGGAGACCCTACGAGCAGTACTTC. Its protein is CASSLVKLRPSGRPYEQYF.

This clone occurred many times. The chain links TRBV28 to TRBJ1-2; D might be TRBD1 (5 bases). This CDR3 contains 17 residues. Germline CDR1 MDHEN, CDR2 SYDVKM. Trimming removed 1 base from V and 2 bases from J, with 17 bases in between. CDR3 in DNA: TGTGCCAGCAGTTTATTGATCGGGGCAGGGCGAAACTATGGCTACACCTTC. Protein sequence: CASSLLIGAGRNYGYTF.

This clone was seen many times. The CDR3 reads CASSLPSGRNNEQFF. Here the CDR3 DNA reads TGTGCCAGCAGCTTACCTTCGGGAAGGAACAATGAGCAGTTCTTC. This sequence joins TRBV11-2 and TRBJ2-1; D is possibly TRBD2 (5 bases). Trimming removed 2 bases at V and 5 bases at J, with 13 bases between. CDR3 length: 15 residues. Germline V gene lookup returns CDR1 SGHAT and CDR2 FQNNGV.

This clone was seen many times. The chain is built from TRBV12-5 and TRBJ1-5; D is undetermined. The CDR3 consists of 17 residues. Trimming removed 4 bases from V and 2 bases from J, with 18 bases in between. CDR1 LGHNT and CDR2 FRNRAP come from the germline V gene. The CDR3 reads CASGSSREGFGNQPQHF. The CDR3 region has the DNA TGTGCTAGTGGTTCATCCCGAGAGGGTTTTGGCAATCAGCCCCAGCATTTT.

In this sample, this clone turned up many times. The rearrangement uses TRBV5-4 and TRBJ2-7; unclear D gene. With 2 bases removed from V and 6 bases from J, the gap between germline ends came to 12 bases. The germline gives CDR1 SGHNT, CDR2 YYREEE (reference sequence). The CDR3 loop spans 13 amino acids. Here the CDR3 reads CASSFGQAAEQYF. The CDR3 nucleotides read TGTGCCAGCAGCTTTGGTCAGGCGGCCGAGCAGTACTTC. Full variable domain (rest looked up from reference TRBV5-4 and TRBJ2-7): ETGVTQSPTHLIKTRGQQVTLRCSSQSGHNTVSWYQQALGQGPQFIFQYYREEENGRGNFPPRFSGLQFPNYSSELNVNALELDDSALYLCASSFGQAAEQYFGPGTRLTVT.

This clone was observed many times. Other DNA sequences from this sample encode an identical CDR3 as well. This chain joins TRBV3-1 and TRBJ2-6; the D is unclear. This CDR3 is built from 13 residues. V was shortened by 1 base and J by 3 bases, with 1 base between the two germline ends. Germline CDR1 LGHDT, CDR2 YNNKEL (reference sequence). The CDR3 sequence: CASSQGGANVLTF. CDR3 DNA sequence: TGTGCCAGCAGCCAAGGTGGGGCCAACGTCCTGACTTTC.

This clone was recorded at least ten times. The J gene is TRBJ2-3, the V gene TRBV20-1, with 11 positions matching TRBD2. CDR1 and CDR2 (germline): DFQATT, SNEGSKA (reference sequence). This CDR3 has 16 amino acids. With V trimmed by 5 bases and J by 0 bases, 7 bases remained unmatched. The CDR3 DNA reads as TGCAGTGCTCAACCTCGGACTAGCGGGAGCACAGATACGCAGTATTTT. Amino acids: CSAQPRTSGSTDTQYF.

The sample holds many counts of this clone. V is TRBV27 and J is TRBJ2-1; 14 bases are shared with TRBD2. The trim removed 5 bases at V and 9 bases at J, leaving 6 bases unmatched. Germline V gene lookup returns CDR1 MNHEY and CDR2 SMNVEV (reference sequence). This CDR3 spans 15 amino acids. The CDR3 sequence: CASSPGTSGSGEQFF. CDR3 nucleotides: TGTGCCAGCAGTCCAGGGACTAGCGGGAGTGGTGAGCAGTTCTTC.

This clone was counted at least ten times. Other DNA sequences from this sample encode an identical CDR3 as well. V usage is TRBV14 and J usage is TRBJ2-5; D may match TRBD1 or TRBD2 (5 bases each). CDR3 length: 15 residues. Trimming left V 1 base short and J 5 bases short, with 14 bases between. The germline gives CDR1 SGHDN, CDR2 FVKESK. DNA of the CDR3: TGTGCCAGCAGCCAAGGATCTTGGGGGTCGGAGACCCAGTACTTC. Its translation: CASSQGSWGSETQYF.

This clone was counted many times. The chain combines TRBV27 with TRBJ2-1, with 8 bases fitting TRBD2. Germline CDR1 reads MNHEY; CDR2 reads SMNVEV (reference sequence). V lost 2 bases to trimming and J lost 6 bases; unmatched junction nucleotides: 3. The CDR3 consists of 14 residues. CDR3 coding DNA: TGTGCCAGCAGTTTACTGCGGGAGGTCAATGAGCAGTTCTTC. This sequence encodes CASSLLREVNEQFF.

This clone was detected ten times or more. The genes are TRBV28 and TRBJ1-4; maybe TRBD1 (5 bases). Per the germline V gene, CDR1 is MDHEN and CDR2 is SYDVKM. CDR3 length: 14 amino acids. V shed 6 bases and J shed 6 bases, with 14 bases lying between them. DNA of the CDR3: TGTGCCAGCAGAAGCTTCGGGGGACATGAAAAACTGTTTTTT. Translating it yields CASRSFGGHEKLFF.

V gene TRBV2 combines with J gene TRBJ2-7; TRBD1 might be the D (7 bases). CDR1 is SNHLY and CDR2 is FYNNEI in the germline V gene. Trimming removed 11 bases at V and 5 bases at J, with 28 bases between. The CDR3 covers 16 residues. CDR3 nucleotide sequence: TGTGCCTGGAGGGCCGACAGGGCCGGCGATTTGGACGAGCAGTACTTC. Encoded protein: CAWRADRAGDLDEQYF. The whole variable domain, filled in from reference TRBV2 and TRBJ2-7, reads EPEVTQTPSHQVTQMGQEVILRCVPISNHLYFYWYRQILGQKVEFLVSFYNNEISEKSEIFDDQFSVERPDGSNFTLKIRSTKLEDSAMYFCAWRADRAGDLDEQYFGPGTRLTVT.

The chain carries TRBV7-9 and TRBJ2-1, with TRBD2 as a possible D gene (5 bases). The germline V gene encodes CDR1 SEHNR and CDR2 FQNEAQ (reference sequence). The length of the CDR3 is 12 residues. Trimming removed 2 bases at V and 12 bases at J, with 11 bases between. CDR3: CASSLFTEGQFF. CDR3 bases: TGTGCCAGCAGCTTATTTACCGAGGGGCAGTTCTTC.

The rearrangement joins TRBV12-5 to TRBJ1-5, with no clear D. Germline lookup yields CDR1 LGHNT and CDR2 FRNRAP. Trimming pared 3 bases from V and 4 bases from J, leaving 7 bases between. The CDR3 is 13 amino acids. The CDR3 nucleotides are TGTGCTAGTGGTTTTGGGTTTAATCAGCCCCAGCATTTT. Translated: CASGFGFNQPQHF. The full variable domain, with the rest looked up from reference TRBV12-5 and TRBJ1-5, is DARVTQTPRHKVTEMGQEVTMRCQPILGHNTVFWYRQTMMQGLELLAYFRNRAPLDDSGMPKDRFSAEMPDATLATLKIQPSEPRDSAVYFCASGFGFNQPQHFGDGTRLSIL.

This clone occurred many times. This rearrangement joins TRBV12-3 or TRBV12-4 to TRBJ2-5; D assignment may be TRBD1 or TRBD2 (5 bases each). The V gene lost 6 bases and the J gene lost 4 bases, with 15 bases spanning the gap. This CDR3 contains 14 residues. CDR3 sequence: CASRQTAGRETQYF. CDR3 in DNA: TGTGCCAGCAGGCAGACCGCAGGGAGAGAGACCCAGTACTTC.

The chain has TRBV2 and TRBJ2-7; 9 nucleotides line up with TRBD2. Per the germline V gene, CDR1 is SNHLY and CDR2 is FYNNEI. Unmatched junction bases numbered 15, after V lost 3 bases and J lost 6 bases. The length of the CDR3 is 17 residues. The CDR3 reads CASSELGLAVEGAEQYF. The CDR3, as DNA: TGTGCCAGCAGTGAGCTGGGACTAGCTGTAGAGGGGGCCGAGCAGTACTTC.

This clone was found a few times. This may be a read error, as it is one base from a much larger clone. CDR3 nucleotides: TGTGCCAGCAGGACCTGGGGCAGGCCTAACTATGGCTACACCTTC. It encodes CASRTWGRPNYGYTF. The chain recombines TRBV6-1 with TRBJ1-2, with a possible D match to TRBD1 (5 bases). CDR3 length: 15 amino acids. The V gene lost 6 bases and the J gene lost 0 bases, with 14 bases spanning the gap. Germline loops: CDR1 MNHNS, CDR2 SASEGT.

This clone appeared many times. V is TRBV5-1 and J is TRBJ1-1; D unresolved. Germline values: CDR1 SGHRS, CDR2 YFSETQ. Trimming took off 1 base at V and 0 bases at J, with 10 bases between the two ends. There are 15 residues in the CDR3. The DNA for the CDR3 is TGCGCCAGCAGCTTGCCAAGTCCGATGAACACTGAAGCTTTCTTT. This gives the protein CASSLPSPMNTEAFF. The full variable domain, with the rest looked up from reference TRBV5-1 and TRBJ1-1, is KAGVTQTPRYLIKTRGQQVTLSCSPISGHRSVSWYQQTPGQGLQFLFEYFSETQRNKGNFPGRFSGRQFSNSRSEMNVSTLELGDSALYLCASSLPSPMNTEAFFGQGTRLTVV.

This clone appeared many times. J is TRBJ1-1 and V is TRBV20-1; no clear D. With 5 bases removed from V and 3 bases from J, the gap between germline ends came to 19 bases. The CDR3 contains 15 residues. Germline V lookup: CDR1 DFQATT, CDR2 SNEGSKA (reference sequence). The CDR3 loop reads CSAPSTPARDTEAFF. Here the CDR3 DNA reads TGCAGTGCTCCGTCGACCCCCGCTAGGGACACTGAAGCTTTCTTT.

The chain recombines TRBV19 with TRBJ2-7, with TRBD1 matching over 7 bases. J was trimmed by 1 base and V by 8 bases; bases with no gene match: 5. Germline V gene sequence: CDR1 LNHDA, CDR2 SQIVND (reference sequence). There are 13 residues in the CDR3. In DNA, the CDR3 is TGTGCCAGTGAGGACAGGAATTCCTACGAGCAGTACTTC. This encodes CASEDRNSYEQYF.

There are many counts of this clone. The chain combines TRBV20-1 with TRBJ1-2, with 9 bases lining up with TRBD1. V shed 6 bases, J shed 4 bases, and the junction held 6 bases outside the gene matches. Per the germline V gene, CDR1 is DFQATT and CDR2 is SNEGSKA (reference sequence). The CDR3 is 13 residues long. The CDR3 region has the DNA TGCAGTGCCCCCCTGACAGGGGGCTATGGCTACACCTTC. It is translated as CSAPLTGGYGYTF.

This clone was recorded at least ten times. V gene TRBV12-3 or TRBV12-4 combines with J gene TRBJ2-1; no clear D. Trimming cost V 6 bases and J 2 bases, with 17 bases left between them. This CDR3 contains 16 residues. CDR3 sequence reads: CASSNGRVGTYNEQFF. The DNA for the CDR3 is TGTGCCAGCAGCAACGGACGGGTTGGGACCTACAATGAGCAGTTCTTC.

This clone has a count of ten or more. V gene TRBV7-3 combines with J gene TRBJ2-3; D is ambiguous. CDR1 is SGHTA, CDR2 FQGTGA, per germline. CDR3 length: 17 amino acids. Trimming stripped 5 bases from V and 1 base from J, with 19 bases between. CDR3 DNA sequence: TGTGCCAGCAGCCAAAACCCGGACCGGTTTGGCACAGATACGCAGTATTTT. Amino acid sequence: CASSQNPDRFGTDTQYF.

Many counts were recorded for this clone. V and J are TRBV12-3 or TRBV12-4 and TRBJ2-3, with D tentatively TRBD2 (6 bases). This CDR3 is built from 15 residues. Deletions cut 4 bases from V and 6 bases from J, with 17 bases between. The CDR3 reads CASSWRDGVSDTQYF. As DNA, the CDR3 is TGTGCCAGCAGTTGGAGGGACGGGGTGAGCGATACGCAGTATTTT.

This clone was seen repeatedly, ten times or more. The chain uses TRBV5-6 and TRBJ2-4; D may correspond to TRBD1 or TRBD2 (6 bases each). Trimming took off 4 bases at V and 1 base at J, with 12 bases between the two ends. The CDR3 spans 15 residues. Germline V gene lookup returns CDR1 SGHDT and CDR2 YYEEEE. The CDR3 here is CASSRGRGAKNIQYF. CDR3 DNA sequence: TGTGCCAGCAGCCGGGGGCGCGGGGCCAAAAACATTCAGTACTTC. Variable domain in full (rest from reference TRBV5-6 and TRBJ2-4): DAGVTQSPTHLIKTRGQQVTLRCSPKSGHDTVSWYQQALGQGPQFIFQYYEEEERQRGNFPDRFSGHQFPNYSSELNVNALLLGDSALYLCASSRGRGAKNIQYFGAGTRLSVL.

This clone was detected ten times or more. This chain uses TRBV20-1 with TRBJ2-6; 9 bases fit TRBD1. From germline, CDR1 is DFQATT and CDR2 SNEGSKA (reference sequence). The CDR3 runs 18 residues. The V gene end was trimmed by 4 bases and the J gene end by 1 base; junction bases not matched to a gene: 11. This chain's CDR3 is CSATDRTGATSGANVLTF. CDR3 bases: TGCAGTGCTACAGACCGGACAGGGGCAACTTCTGGGGCCAACGTCCTGACTTTC.